These T cell receptor beta chains were read from a single sample in a study of Graves' ophthalmopathy and Graves' hyperthyroidism. MiXCR was run by TCRdb on the multiplex PCR reads, yielding one entry per CDR3 protein. The sample holds nearly 400,000 distinct CDR3 sequences, approximately 16% seen once. Sequencing was carried out using peripheral blood. All receptors derive from a woman between 18 and 29 years old with Graves' ophthalmopathy. CDR3s include the opening cysteine and the closing phenylalanine or tryptophan. A D gene is named only where the DNA matches it firmly. For some rows the clone size is stated as once, few or many, or as a class when expanded; others skip it.

d_call j_call v_call clone_size cdr3_nt cdr3_aa
TRBD2 TRBJ2-7 TRBV28 once TGTGCCAGCAGTTCCCCTAGCGGGAGCGTCGAGCAGTACTTC CASSSPSGSVEQYF
- TRBJ2-2 TRBV7-2 few TGTGCCAGCAGCTCAGCGATGGAGACCGGGGAGCTGTTTTTT CASSSAMETGELFF
- TRBJ2-2 TRBV6-2/TRBV6-3 many TGTGCCAGCAGACGTATGGTCGGGGAGCTGTTTTTT CASRRMVGELFF
TRBD2 TRBJ2-7 TRBV6-2/TRBV6-3 many TGTGCCAGCAGTCGTCCTACTAGCGGCCAGACCTACGAGCAGTACTTC CASSRPTSGQTYEQYF
- TRBJ1-2 TRBV15 - TGTGCCACCAGCAAGGGCGCGACAGTTTATGGCTACACCTTC CATSKGATVYGYTF
- TRBJ1-1 TRBV28 many TGTGCCAGCAGCCCATTAGGGACCCGGGGGCAGGCTTTCTTT CASSPLGTRGQAFF
- TRBJ1-6 TRBV28 many TGTGCCAGCAGGCTCGACCCCGTAAGTTCACCCCTCCACTTT CASRLDPVSSPLHF
- TRBJ2-7 TRBV7-2 many TGTGCCAGCAGCCGCGTGGGTTACGAGCAGTACTTC CASSRVGYEQYF
- TRBJ1-5 TRBV11-1 - TGTGCCAAACATATTAGGGGCGGAGGATCGGGTCAGCCCCAGCATTTT CAKHIRGGGSGQPQHF
- TRBJ2-2 TRBV9 many TGTGCCAGCAGCGTAGTCGCGGGGAACACCGGGGAGCTGTTTTTT CASSVVAGNTGELFF
- TRBJ2-7 TRBV7-2 - TGTGCCAGCAGTCCATCCGGGACGGACTACGAGCAGTACTTC CASSPSGTDYEQYF
TRBD1 TRBJ2-2 TRBV27 many TGTGCCAGCAGTCACAGGGGCAAGGGCACCGGGGAGCTGTTTTTT CASSHRGKGTGELFF
- TRBJ2-2 TRBV6-5 many TGTGCCAGCGATCTCCCCGGGGAGCTGTTTTTT CASDLPGELFF
TRBD2 TRBJ2-5 TRBV6-2/TRBV6-3 many TGTGCCAGCAGTTACGGACTAGCGGCCTACCAAGAGACCCAGTACTTC CASSYGLAAYQETQYF
TRBD1 TRBJ2-7 TRBV28 - TGTGCCAGCAGTCTGGTCGGCAGGGGGCGAACTTACGAGCAGTACTTC CASSLVGRGRTYEQYF
- TRBJ1-1 TRBV7-6 many TGTGCCAGCAGCTTTGGTGGGACCCTTGACACTGAAGCTTTCTTT CASSFGGTLDTEAFF
- TRBJ2-5 TRBV7-2 - TGTGCCAGCAGCTCCGGGACGGAGAGGTACTTC CASSSGTERYF
- TRBJ2-7 TRBV6-5 many TGTGCCAGCAGTTACAGGAGTACCTACGAGCAGTACTTC CASSYRSTYEQYF
- TRBJ2-7 TRBV7-2 many TGTGCCAGCAGCTTAGAGGGGTGGGGCGAGCAGTACTTC CASSLEGWGEQYF
- TRBJ2-7 TRBV6-2/TRBV6-3 many TGTGCCAGCAGCACAGTGGGGGCCTACGAGCAGTACTTC CASSTVGAYEQYF
- TRBJ2-7 TRBV2 many TGTGCCAGCAGTGGGTACCCGGGCGGTTCCTACGAGCAGTACTTC CASSGYPGGSYEQYF
- TRBJ2-7 TRBV28 many TGTGCGGCCTGGGGTGGGGGCTACGAGCAGTACTTC CAAWGGGYEQYF
- TRBJ1-2 TRBV6-1 - TGTGCCAGCAGTGACCGACCTACCAGCTATGGCTACACCTTC CASSDRPTSYGYTF
- TRBJ2-7 TRBV6-2/TRBV6-3 many TGTGCCAGCAGTTACTCCGGACCTTTCGAGCAGTACTTC CASSYSGPFEQYF
- TRBJ1-5 TRBV15 many TGTGCCACCAGCAGAGATGGCGGGGTGGGGTATCAGCCCCAGCATTTT CATSRDGGVGYQPQHF
TRBD2 TRBJ2-7 TRBV6-2/TRBV6-3 many TGTGCCAGCAGGACTAGCGGGGAGAGCGAGCAGTACTTC CASRTSGESEQYF